This T cell receptor (beta chain) was observed in a study of T cells in Graves' hyperthyroidism and ophthalmopathy. This clonotype showed up many times. TCR beta CDR3 sequences were amplified from RNA transcripts. Primed by the HTBI set, a first-round RT-PCR was run on the TCR CDR3. From the multiplex PCR reads, TCRdb called clonotypes with MiXCR, one entry per CDR3 protein. The data contain around 760,000 distinct CDR3 sequences, just over 35% of them singletons. This CDR3 has 14 amino acids. The ends were cut back, 4 bases at V and 1 base at J, with 10 bases in the middle. The sequenced sample was blood. The gene calls are TRBV12-3 or TRBV12-4 and TRBJ1-1, with D maybe TRBD1 (6 bases). This TCR derives from a middle-aged woman with Graves' hyperthyroidism. DNA for the CDR3: TGTGCCAGCAGTTCGGGACAAGAGAACACTGAAGCTTTCTTT. This codes for CASSSGQENTEAFF.